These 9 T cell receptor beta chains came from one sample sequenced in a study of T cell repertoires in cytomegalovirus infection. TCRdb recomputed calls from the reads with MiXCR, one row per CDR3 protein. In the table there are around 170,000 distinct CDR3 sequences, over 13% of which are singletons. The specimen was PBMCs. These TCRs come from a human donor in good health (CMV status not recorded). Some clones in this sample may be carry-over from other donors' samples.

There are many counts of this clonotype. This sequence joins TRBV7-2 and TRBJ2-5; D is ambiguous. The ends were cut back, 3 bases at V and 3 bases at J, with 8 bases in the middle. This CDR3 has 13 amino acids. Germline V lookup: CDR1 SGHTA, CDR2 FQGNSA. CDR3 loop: CASSFVGKETQYF. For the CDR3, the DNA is TGTGCCAGCAGCTTCGTAGGGAAAGAGACCCAGTACTTC. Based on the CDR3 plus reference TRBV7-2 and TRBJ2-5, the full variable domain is GAGVSQSPSNKVTEKGKDVELRCDPISGHTALYWYRQSLGQGLEFLIYFQGNSAPDKSGLPSDRFSAERTGGSVSTLTIQRTQQEDSAVYLCASSFVGKETQYFGPGTRLLVL.

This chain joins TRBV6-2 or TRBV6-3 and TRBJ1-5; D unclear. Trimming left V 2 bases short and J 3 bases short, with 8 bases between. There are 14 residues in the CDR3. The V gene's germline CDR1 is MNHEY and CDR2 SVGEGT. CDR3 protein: CASSYTRTNQPQHF. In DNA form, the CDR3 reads TGTGCCAGCAGTTACACAAGGACCAATCAGCCCCAGCATTTT.

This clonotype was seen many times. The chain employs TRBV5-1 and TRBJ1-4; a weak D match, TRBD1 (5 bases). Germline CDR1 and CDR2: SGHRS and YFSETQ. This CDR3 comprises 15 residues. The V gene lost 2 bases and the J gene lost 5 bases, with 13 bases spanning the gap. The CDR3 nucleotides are TGCGCCAGCAGCTTCCAAGGACAACAAAATGAAAAACTGTTTTTT. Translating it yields CASSFQGQQNEKLFF. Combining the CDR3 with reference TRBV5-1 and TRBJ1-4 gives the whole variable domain KAGVTQTPRYLIKTRGQQVTLSCSPISGHRSVSWYQQTPGQGLQFLFEYFSETQRNKGNFPGRFSGRQFSNSRSEMNVSTLELGDSALYLCASSFQGQQNEKLFFGSGTQLSVL.

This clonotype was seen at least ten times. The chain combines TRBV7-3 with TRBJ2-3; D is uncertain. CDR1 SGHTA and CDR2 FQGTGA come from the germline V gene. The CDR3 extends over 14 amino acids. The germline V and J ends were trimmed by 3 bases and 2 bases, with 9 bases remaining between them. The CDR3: CASSLGQPTDTQYF. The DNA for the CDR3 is TGTGCCAGCAGCTTGGGTCAGCCCACAGATACGCAGTATTTT.

The CDR3 DNA follows: TGTGCCAGCACCCAGACAGGGATCATGAACACTGAAGCTTTCTTT. The encoded protein is CASTQTGIMNTEAFF. The chain joins TRBV6-1 to TRBJ1-1, with 7 positions matching TRBD1. Germline-derived CDR1 and CDR2 are MNHNS and SASEGT. J was trimmed by 0 bases and V by 7 bases; bases with no gene match: 8. The CDR3 extends over 15 amino acids.

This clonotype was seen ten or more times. The CDR3 DNA sequence: TGTGCCATCGCTAGCGGGAACCAAGAGACCCAGTACTTC. This translates into CAIASGNQETQYF. The chain has TRBV10-3 and TRBJ2-5, with 9 bases lining up with TRBD2. The germline gives CDR1 ENHRY, CDR2 SYGVKD. This CDR3 is 13 amino acids long. Trimming took 8 bases from V and 0 from J; bases not matched to a gene: 1.

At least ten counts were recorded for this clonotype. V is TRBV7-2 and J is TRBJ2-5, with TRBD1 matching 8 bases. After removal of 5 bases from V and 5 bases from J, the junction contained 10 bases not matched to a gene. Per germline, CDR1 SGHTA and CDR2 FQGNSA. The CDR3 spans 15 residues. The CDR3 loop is CASSPGTGVWETQYF. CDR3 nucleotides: TGTGCCAGCAGCCCTGGGACAGGCGTTTGGGAGACCCAGTACTTC.

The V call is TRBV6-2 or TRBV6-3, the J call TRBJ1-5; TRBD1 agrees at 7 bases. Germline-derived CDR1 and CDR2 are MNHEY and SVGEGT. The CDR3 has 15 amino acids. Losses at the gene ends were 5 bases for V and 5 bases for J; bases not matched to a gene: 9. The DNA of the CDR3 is TGTGCCAGCAGTACAGGGGTCCTAGGGGATCAGCCCCAGCATTTT. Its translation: CASSTGVLGDQPQHF.

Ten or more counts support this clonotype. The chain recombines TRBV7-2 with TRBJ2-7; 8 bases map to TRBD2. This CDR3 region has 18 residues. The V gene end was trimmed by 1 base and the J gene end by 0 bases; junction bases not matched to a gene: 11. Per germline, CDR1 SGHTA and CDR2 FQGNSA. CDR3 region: CASSLVAPSGHYSYEQYF. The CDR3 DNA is TGTGCCAGCAGCTTAGTTGCGCCTAGCGGGCACTACTCCTACGAGCAGTACTTC.